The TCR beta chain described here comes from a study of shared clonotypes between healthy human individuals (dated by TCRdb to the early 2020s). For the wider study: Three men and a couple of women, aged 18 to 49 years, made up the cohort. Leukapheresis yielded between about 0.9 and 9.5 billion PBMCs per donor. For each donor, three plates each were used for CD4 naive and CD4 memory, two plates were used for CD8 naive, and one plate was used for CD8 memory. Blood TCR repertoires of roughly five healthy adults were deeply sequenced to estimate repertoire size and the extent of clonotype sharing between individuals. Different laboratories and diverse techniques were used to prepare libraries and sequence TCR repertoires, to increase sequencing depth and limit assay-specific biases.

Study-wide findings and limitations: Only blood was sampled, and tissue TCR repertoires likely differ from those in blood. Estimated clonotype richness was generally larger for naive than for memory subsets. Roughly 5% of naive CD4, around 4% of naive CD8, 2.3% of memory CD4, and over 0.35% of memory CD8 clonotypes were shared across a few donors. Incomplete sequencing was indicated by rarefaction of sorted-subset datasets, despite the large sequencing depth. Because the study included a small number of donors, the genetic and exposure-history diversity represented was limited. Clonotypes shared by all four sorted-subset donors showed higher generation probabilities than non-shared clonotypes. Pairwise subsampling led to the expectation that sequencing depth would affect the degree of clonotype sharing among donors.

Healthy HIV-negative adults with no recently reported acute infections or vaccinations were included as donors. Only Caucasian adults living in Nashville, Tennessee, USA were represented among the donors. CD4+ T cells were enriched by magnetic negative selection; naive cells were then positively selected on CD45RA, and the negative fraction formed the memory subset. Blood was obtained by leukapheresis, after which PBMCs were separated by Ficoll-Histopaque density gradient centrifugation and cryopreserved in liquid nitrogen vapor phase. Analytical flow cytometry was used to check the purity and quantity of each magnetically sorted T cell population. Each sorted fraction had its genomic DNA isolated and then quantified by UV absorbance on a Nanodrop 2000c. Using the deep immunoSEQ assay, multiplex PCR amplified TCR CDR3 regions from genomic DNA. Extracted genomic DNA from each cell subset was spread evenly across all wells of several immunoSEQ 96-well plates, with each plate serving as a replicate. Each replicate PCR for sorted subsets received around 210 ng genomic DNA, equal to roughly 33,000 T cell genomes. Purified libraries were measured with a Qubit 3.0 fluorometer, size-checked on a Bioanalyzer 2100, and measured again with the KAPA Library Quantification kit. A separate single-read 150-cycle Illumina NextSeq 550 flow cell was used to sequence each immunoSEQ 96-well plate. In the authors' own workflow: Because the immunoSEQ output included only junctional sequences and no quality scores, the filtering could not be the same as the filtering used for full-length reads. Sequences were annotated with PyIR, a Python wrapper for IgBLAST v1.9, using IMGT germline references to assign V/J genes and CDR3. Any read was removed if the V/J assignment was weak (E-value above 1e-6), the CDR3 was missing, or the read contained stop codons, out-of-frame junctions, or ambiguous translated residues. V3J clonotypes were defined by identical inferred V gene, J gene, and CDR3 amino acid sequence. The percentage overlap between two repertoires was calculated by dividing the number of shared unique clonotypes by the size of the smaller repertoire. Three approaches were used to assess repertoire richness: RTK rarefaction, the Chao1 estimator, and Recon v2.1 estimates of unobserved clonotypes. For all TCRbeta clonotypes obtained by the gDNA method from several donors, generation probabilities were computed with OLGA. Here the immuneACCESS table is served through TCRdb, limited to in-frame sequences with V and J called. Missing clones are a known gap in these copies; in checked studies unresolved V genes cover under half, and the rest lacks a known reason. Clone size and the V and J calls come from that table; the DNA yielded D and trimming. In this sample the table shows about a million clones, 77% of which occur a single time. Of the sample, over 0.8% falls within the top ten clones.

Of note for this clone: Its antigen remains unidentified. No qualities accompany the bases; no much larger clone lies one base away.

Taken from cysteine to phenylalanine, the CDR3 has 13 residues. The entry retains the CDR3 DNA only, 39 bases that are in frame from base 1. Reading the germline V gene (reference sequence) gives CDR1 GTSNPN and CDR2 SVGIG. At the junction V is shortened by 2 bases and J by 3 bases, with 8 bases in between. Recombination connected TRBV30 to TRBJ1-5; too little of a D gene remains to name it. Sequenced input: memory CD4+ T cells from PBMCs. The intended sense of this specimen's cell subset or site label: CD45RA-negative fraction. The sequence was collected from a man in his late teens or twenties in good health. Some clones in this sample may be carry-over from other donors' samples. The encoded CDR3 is CAWSKRPNQPQHF. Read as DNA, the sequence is TGTGCCTGGAGTAAAAGGCCCAATCAGCCCCAGCATTTT.